This TCR beta chain was captured in a study of radiotherapy plus CTLA-4 blockade in lung cancer. The table lists this clone with a few counts. Between the trimmed V and J ends, which lost 6 bases and 6 bases, there was a span of 12 bases. CDR1 and CDR2 (germline): MNHEY, SVGAGI. The CDR3 totals 12 residues. Data came from immunoSEQ multiplex PCR; TCRdb stores just in-frame clones and leaves some out. The table records tens of thousands of clones, more than 70% of them present only once. The rearrangement joins TRBV6-5 to TRBJ2-7; D is undetermined. This TCR was recovered from a human donor with non-small cell lung cancer whose response to radiotherapy plus ipilimumab could not be evaluated. The specimen was peripheral blood, collected from a patient treated with radiotherapy plus ipilimumab. CDR3 bases: TGTGCCAGCAGGCAGCTCTCGGGCGAGCAGTACTTC. This codes for CASRQLSGEQYF.